A selection of T cell receptor beta chains follows, all from one sample in a study of shared clonotypes between healthy human individuals. Method: immunoSEQ multiplex PCR; TCRdb's copy keeps in-frame clones and lacks some. The table lists about 1.1 million clones, approximately 75% of them singletons. The material sequenced was memory CD4+ T cells from PBMCs. The receptors come from a man younger than 35 in good health. Some clones in this sample may be carry-over from other donors' samples. Each CDR3 is given with its conserved first and last residue. D genes are given only for firm matches.

>TRBV29-1|-
CSVGGGVSTYSTDTQYF
>TRBV11-2|-
CASSVQGGNYEQYF
>TRBV2|-
CASSQGTTGELFF
>TRBV9|TRBD1
CASSATGPTEAFF
>TRBV7-7|-
CASSLGDGPYEQYF
>TRBV18|TRBD2
CASSPLPTSGSRTDTQYF
>TRBV5-1|TRBD2
CASSLVAAGGLYEQYF
>TRBV9|TRBD1
CASSVTGQGATGELFF
>TRBV29-1|-
CSADTEGTQYF
>TRBV5-1|-
CASSVNDRREAFF
>TRBV5-1|TRBD1
CASSWGQSQETQYF
>TRBV15|-
CATSRDLAHYERDSYEQYF
>TRBV4-3|-
CASSLNRVSPLHF
>TRBV28|TRBD1
CASTGQGQWSTEAFF
>TRBV14|-
CASSEGPNQPQHF
>TRBV5-1|-
CASSRTSQSYNEQFF
>TRBV6-1|TRBD2
CASASGRLADTQYF
>TRBV18|-
CASSPVVGEGYTF
>TRBV28|TRBD1
CASSSGGNTDTQYF
>TRBV5-1|-
CASSTSPWGTEAFF
>TRBV19|-
CASNSLHYGYTF
>TRBV21-1|-
CASSNSGTSGLNEQFF
>TRBV7-9|-
CASSLYQVGYGYTF
>TRBV11-2|TRBD2
CASSLDSGSSGHNEQFF
>TRBV4-3|TRBD1
CASSRQGFTDTQYF
>TRBV5-6|TRBD1
CASSPEIRDRGGGEAFF
>TRBV18|-
CASSPPVVGGGIEQFF
>TRBV2|-
CASTAGFEQFF
>TRBV18|TRBD1
CASSWTGPYEQYF
>TRBV5-1|TRBD2
CASAKTSGRARNEQFF
>TRBV5-1|-
CASSSGLREGHNEQFF
>TRBV6-6|-
CASSYQSGPYHF
>TRBV28|-
CASSFPAFFSTEAFF
>TRBV6-1|TRBD1
CASSDRGGTDTQYF
>TRBV13|-
CASSLLGVGKTQYF
>TRBV6-6|TRBD1
CASSPTGTNYGYTF